The T cell receptor (beta chain) under discussion was sequenced for a study of CD8 T cells in ankylosing spondylitis listed by TCRdb under 2017. A note on the overall study: The study set out to find disease-linked TCR variants by profiling T cell receptor beta repertoires in ankylosing spondylitis patients and healthy donors. In total, the full study cohort was made up of roughly 100 healthy donors and some 26 ankylosing spondylitis patients. Peripheral blood was sampled, and synovial fluid was additionally collected from ankylosing spondylitis patients. The paper as a whole reports these results and caveats: The disease-linked clones were reported to be significantly enriched in matched synovial fluid samples from ankylosing spondylitis patients. Some TCR beta motif variants had previously been reported in synovial fluid and blood of reactive arthritis patients, which suggested common disease-initiation mechanisms. A CD8+ phenotype was shown by the disease-linked clones, which were found at relatively low frequencies in peripheral blood. Blood from ankylosing spondylitis patients appeared to be characterized by a TCR beta motif composed of eight highly homologous amino acid variants.

For CDR1 and CDR2, the germline V gene lists MNHNS and SASEGT. Spanning cysteine to phenylalanine, the CDR3 consists of 13 amino acids. The DNA shown is the 39-base CDR3, in frame from base 1. V loses 10 bases, J loses 1 base, and the germline ends lie 13 bases apart. This clonotype was found a few times. Its antigen specificity is not known. No base quality values were provided; no much bigger clone lies one nucleotide off. TCRdb shows the sequencer as Illumina HiSeq 2500. Quantitative 5'-RACE with molecular barcodes was used to prepare TCR beta libraries. As for the authors' bioinformatics: A new computational method, built on a probabilistic model of VDJ rearrangement, was used to identify disease-linked TCR variants. TCRdb took the public reads, trimmed them with fastp at Q25, ran MiXCR for clone calling and kept in-frame beta chains. Rows are combined by CDR3 protein, so each entry shows the most common genes and DNA. The V and J calls come from TCRdb's annotation, not from the publication. This sample has over 600,000 distinct CDR3 sequences in its table, and around 20% of those were observed once. The ten top clones hold about 19% of the sample.

What was sequenced was blood, either unsorted or a sorted T cell fraction (not recorded which). Rearrangement joined TRBV6-1 to TRBJ1-1, with the D gene too uncertain to name. The sequence was collected from a male donor with ankylosing spondylitis. The CDR3 has the sequence CAIQRGTNTEAFF. The sequence in DNA is TGTGCCATCCAACGGGGAACGAACACTGAAGCTTTCTTT.